This T cell receptor (beta chain) was sequenced during a study of T cells expressing NK-cell markers. Study details: Sorted CD3+CD56-NKG2C+, CD3+CD56+NKG2C+ and CD3+CD56+NKG2C- T cells supplied the TCR beta repertoires. HCMV serostatus: seven of eight sequenced donors positive, one negative.

Libraries used 5'RACE template switching adding universal primer site and UMIs. Each CDR3 protein gets one entry in TCRdb, which reprocessed the 5' RACE reads and gives no DNA. This sample contains 500,000 to 700,000 distinct CDR3 sequences. This CDR3 is 13 amino acids long. Germline V gene sequence: CDR1 SNHLY, CDR2 FYNNEI. Study-level results: The contribution of dominant NKG2C+ clonotypes to CD8+ T cells in five to seven donors was 1.0-7.0%.

Worth noting for this clonotype: The antigen is not known.

The chain links TRBV2 to TRBJ2-1. The sequenced material came from blood T cells: a sorted CD56 or NKG2C T cell subset, CD4+ or CD8+ T cells, or bulk PBMC T cells (not recorded which). This TCR derives from a young man in good health. CDR3 amino acids: CASMGRSYNEQFF.